This entry lists 21 T cell receptor beta chains sequenced from one sample in a study of blood T cell repertoires in COVID-19. Here immunoSEQ multiplex PCR was the method, and the copy in TCRdb shows in-frame clones only, minus some. The repertoire consists of around 100,000 clones, with 80% to 85% occurring once and the leading ten covering just under 2%. Sequencing was carried out using peripheral blood. These receptors all come from a man between 65 and 80 years old with active or convalescent COVID-19.

The chain uses TRBV27 and TRBJ1-2, with 9 bases that match TRBD1. V was pared by 2 bases and J by 9 bases, with 7 bases of the junction left unmatched. This CDR3 has 14 amino acids. CDR1 is MNHEY and CDR2 is SMNVEV in the germline V gene (reference sequence). The CDR3 sequence: CASSLGQGRRSYTF. The DNA for the CDR3 is TGTGCCAGCAGTTTAGGACAGGGGAGGAGGAGCTACACCTTC.

This clone came up once. The junction does not match germline at one end; this may be a read error. This chain links TRBV7-7 with TRBJ2-1; 12 positions agree with TRBD1. The CDR3 is 14 residues long. Germline V gene data show CDR1 as SSHAT and CDR2 as FNYEAQ (reference sequence). CDR3 sequence (DNA): TGTGCTAGCAGCCCGGGACAGGGGGCTGGGGAGCAGTTCTTC. Protein: CASSPGQGAGEQFF.

This chain uses TRBV28 with TRBJ1-2; 10 bases fit TRBD1. The germline gives CDR1 MDHEN, CDR2 SYDVKM. The CDR3 contains 14 residues. Trimming removed 7 bases from V and 5 bases from J; junction bases left unmatched: 7. The CDR3, as DNA: TGTGCCAGCACCCTAGAGGGACAGGGGTATGGCTACACCTTC. Protein: CASTLEGQGYGYTF.

The rearrangement joins TRBV19 to TRBJ1-4; 12 positions match TRBD1. The CDR3 has 16 amino acids. The V gene's germline CDR1 is LNHDA and CDR2 SQIVND (reference sequence). V was clipped by 5 bases and J by 2 bases; unmatched bases: 3. The CDR3 is CASSLGQGATNEKLFF. CDR3 sequence (DNA): TGTGCCAGTAGTCTGGGACAGGGGGCGACTAATGAAAAACTGTTTTTT. The whole variable domain, remainder taken from reference TRBV19 and TRBJ1-4, is DGGITQSPKYLFRKEGQNVTLSCEQNLNHDAMYWYRQDPGQGLRLIYYSQIVNDFQKGDIAEGYSVSREKKESFPLTVTSAQKNPTAFYLCASSLGQGATNEKLFFGSGTQLSVL.

The chain carries TRBV2 and TRBJ2-5; 10 bases align to TRBD2. Germline loops: CDR1 SNHLY, CDR2 FYNNEI. V shed 5 bases and J 1 base; nucleotides not matched to a gene: 10. The CDR3 has 17 residues. CDR3 residues: CASSSPPGLAIQETQYF. CDR3 in DNA: TGTGCCAGCAGTTCGCCGCCGGGACTAGCGATCCAAGAGACCCAGTACTTC.

This chain uses TRBV21-1 with TRBJ2-1; the table's D call of TRBD1 was not tested on the DNA. TRBV21-1 is flagged as a pseudogene. This CDR3 has 17 amino acids. For the CDR3, the DNA is TGTGCCAGCAGCAAAGATCAAGGGACAGGTGCTTACAATGAGCAGTTCTTC. Protein: CASSKDQGTGAYNEQFF.

The chain combines TRBV5-5 with TRBJ1-2, with TRBD1 matching 9 bases. The germline V gene encodes CDR1 SGHKS and CDR2 YYEKEE (reference sequence). V was pared by 4 bases and J by 6 bases, with 7 bases of the junction left unmatched. The CDR3 sequence is 14 residues long. CDR3 sequence reads: CASSPRTGEHGYTF. The CDR3 DNA follows: TGTGCCAGCAGCCCACGGACAGGGGAGCATGGCTACACCTTC.

This rearrangement joins TRBV7-9 to TRBJ1-1; 9 bases line up with TRBD1. In germline, CDR1 is SEHNR, CDR2 FQNEAQ (reference sequence). CDR3 size: 13 residues. V shed 2 bases and J 6 bases; nucleotides not matched to a gene: 1. The CDR3 reads CASSLRDRAEAFF. CDR3 coding DNA: TGTGCCAGCAGCTTAAGGGACAGGGCTGAAGCTTTCTTT.

This clone was seen more than once but under ten times. This chain uses TRBV30 with TRBJ1-2, with TRBD1 matching 7 bases. Unmatched junction bases numbered 8, after V lost 3 bases and J lost 1 base. The CDR3 has 15 residues. Germline V gene data show CDR1 as GTSNPN and CDR2 as SVGIG (reference sequence). This CDR3 reads CAWSRTGVFNYGYTF. In DNA form, the CDR3 reads TGTGCCTGGAGCCGTACAGGGGTCTTTAACTATGGCTACACCTTC.

The V gene is TRBV30, the J gene TRBJ2-7; D unclear. Germline V gene lookup returns CDR1 GTSNPN and CDR2 SVGIG (reference sequence). Trimming removed 3 bases from V and 3 bases from J, with 9 bases in between. This CDR3 region has 12 residues. For the CDR3, the DNA is TGTGCCTGGAGGGGTCCAGGCTACGAGCAGTACTTC. It codes for CAWRGPGYEQYF.

This sequence joins TRBV19 and TRBJ2-2; 7 bases map to TRBD2. Germline loops: CDR1 LNHDA, CDR2 SQIVND (reference sequence). The V and J ends lost 5 bases and 7 bases, in that order; junction bases with no gene match: 10. The CDR3 spans 15 residues. The CDR3 DNA follows: TGTGCCAGTAGTCCCGGGGGAGGGTTGAACGGGGAGCTGTTTTTT. Its protein is CASSPGGGLNGELFF.

The CDR3 sequence is CASSFSGGAIAEQYF. The CDR3 DNA reads as TGTGCCAGCAGTTTTAGCGGGGGGGCCATTGCCGAGCAGTACTTC. V usage is TRBV28 and J usage is TRBJ2-7; TRBD2 matches at 11 bases. The CDR3 length is 15 residues. CDR1 and CDR2 (germline): MDHEN, SYDVKM. V was clipped by 3 bases and J by 6 bases; unmatched bases: 7.

This clone was found once. The J gene is TRBJ2-2, the V gene TRBV3-1 (or the pseudogene TRBV3-2); D possibly corresponds to TRBD1 (6 bases). The CDR3 runs 14 residues. Germline assignment: CDR1 LGHDT and CDR2 YNNKEL (reference sequence). Trimming removed 5 bases from V and 1 base from J, with 8 bases in between. DNA for the CDR3: TGTGCCAGCAGCGAGACAGGGAACACCGGGGAGCTGTTTTTT. As protein: CASSETGNTGELFF.

Note on this clone: The junction does not match germline at one end; this may be a read error. The chain recombines TRBV2 with TRBJ2-6; TRBD1 is a possible D gene (6 bases). Germline CDR1 and CDR2: SNHLY and FYNNEI. The CDR3 covers 14 residues. The CDR3 sequence: CASSGIRTAKVLTF. CDR3 in DNA: TGTGCCAGCAGTGGAATCCGGACAGCCAAGGTCCTGACTTTC.

This clone occurred a few times. J is TRBJ1-3 and V is TRBV30; TRBD1 agrees at 10 bases. V trimming: 2 bases; J trimming: 4 bases; junction bases outside the gene matches: 5. The CDR3 spans 15 residues. Germline V lookup: CDR1 GTSNPN, CDR2 SVGIG (reference sequence). The CDR3 nucleotides read TGTGCCTGGAGTCCGGGGACAGGGGTAGGAAACACCATATATTTT. This translates into CAWSPGTGVGNTIYF.

V is TRBV29-1 and J is TRBJ2-7; 7 nucleotides line up with TRBD1. The CDR3 is made up of 14 amino acids. The germline V gene has CDR1 SQVTM and CDR2 ANQGSEA. The J segment lost 8 bases and the V segment lost 6 bases, leaving 16 bases of the junction unmatched. The chain's CDR3 is CSVVLGQSPTQQYF. The CDR3 region has the DNA TGCAGCGTGGTCTTGGGACAGTCCCCTACGCAGCAGTACTTC.

This clone came up once. The chain links TRBV30 to TRBJ1-6; 9 bases are shared with TRBD1. J lost 10 bases, V lost 0 bases, and 7 bases had no gene match. The germline V gene has CDR1 GTSNPN and CDR2 SVGIG (reference sequence). This CDR3 comprises 15 residues. Written as DNA, the CDR3 is TGTGCCTGGAGTGTTAGCCGGGACAGGGTGTCACCCCTCCACTTT. Encoded protein: CAWSVSRDRVSPLHF.

The gene calls are TRBV28 and TRBJ1-2; 7 bases match TRBD1. The V segment lost 6 bases and the J segment 3 bases; nucleotides outside the gene matches: 10. This CDR3 spans 15 amino acids. Germline V CDR1 and CDR2: MDHEN, SYDVKM. As DNA, the CDR3 is TGTGCCAGCAGCCCGGGACAGATAATATACTATGGCTACACCTTC. Its translation: CASSPGQIIYYGYTF.

The CDR3 region is CASRPTVGGYTF. The CDR3 DNA reads as TGTGCCAGCCGACCGACGGTCGGGGGCTACACCTTC. The V and J genes are TRBV6-6 and TRBJ1-2; D unclear. CDR3 length: 12 residues. V lost 8 bases and J lost 8, with 15 bases in between. CDR1 and CDR2 (germline): MNHNY, SVGAGI (reference sequence).

This rearrangement joins TRBV18 to TRBJ1-2; 9 positions match TRBD1. Germline CDR1 KGHSH, CDR2 LQKENI. Unmatched junction bases numbered 7, after V lost 2 bases and J lost 3 bases. This CDR3 has 16 residues. The CDR3 DNA sequence: TGTGCCAGCTCACCAACATTACAGGGGGCTGACTATGGCTACACCTTC. The encoded protein is CASSPTLQGADYGYTF.

In this sample, this clone turned up once. This chain connects TRBV6-5 to TRBJ2-2; the D is unclear. There are 15 residues in the CDR3. Germline V lookup: CDR1 MNHEY, CDR2 SVGAGI. V was clipped by 2 bases and J by 0 bases, with 7 bases between them. CDR3 residues: CASSYKPANTGELFF. Here the CDR3 DNA reads TGTGCCAGCAGTTACAAGCCCGCGAACACCGGGGAGCTGTTTTTT.